The sequence of this T cell receptor beta chain was determined in a study of a mutant IDH1 vaccine in newly diagnosed glioma. Regarding time point: week 47, end of study. In every dose of vaccine, 300 ug of mutant IDH1 20-mer peptide was given alongside topical imiquimod. Turning to this clone: Its target is not known.

In germline, CDR1 is MNHNS, CDR2 SASEGT. This CDR3 comprises 14 residues. The V and J ends lost 6 bases and 0 bases, in that order; junction bases with no gene match: 0. The protocol was immunoSEQ multiplex PCR, while the TCRdb copy is restricted to in-frame clones and leaves out a portion. The table records 56,000 or so clones, over 70% of them present only once. This chain links TRBV6-1 with TRBJ2-1; 9 bases fit TRBD2. This TCR was sampled from a man aged 50 or older with glioma. Sequenced material: PBMCs, taken from a glioma patient whose treatment included an IDH1 peptide vaccine. The CDR3 region has the DNA TGTGCCAGCAGGACTAGCGGCTCCTACAATGAGCAGTTCTTC. Translation gives CASRTSGSYNEQFF.